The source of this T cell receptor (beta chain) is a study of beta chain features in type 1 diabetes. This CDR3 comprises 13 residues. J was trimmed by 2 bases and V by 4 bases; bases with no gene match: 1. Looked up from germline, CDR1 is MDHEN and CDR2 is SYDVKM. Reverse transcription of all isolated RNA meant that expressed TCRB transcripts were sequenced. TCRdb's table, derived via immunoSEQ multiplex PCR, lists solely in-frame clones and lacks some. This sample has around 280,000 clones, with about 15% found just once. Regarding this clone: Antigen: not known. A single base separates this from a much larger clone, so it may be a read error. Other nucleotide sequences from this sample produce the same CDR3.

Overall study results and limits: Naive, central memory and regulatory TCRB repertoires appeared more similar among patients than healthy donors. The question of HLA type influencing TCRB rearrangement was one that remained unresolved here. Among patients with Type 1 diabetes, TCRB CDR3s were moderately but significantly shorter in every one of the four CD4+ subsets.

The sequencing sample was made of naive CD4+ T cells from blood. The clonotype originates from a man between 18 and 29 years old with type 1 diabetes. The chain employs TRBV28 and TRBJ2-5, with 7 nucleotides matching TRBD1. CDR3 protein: CASSSGQQETQYF. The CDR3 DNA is TGTGCCAGCAGTTCGGGACAGCAAGAGACCCAGTACTTC.